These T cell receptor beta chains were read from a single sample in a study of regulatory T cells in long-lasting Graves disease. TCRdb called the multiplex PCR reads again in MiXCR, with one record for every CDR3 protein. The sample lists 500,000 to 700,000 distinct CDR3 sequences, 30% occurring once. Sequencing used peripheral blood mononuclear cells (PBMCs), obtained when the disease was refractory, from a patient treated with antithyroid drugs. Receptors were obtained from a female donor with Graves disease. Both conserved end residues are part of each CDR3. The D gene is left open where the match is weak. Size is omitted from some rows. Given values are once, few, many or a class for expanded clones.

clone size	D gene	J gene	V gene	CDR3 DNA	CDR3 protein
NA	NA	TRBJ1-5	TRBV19	TGTGCCAGTTGGACACCTAGTTTTTTCCAGCCCCAGCATTTT	CASWTPSFFQPQHF
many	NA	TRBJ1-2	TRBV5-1	TGCGCCAGCAGCTTGGAGGCGGTTGTTAACTATGGCTACACCTTC	CASSLEAVVNYGYTF
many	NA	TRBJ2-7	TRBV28	TGTGCCAGCATCGTTAGCGGTCTTTCCTACGAGCAGTACTTC	CASIVSGLSYEQYF
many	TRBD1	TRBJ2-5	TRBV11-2	TGTGCCAGCAGCTTAGGCCCTCAGGGGGCAGGAGAGACCCAGTACTTC	CASSLGPQGAGETQYF
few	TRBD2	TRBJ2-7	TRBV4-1	TGCGCCAGCAGCGGGAGCGGGACCACCTCCTACGAGCAGTACTTC	CASSGSGTTSYEQYF
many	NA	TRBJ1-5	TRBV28	TGTGCCAGCAGTTTACGGTCAGGACCTAGCAATCAGCCCCAGCATTTT	CASSLRSGPSNQPQHF
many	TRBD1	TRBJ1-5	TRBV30	TGTGCCTGGAGTCAGGGGGTAGGCAATCAGCCCCAGCATTTT	CAWSQGVGNQPQHF
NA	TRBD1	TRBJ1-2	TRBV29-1	TGCAGCGTTGAAGTGACAGGGGTCTATGGCTACACCTTC	CSVEVTGVYGYTF
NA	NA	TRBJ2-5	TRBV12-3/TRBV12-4	TGTGCCAGCAGTTTAGGAACCCTGGAGACCCAGTACTTC	CASSLGTLETQYF
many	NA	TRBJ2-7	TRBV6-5	TGTGCCAGCAGTTACTCCCCTAGCGCCACCTACGAGCAGTACTTC	CASSYSPSATYEQYF
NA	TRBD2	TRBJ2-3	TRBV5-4	TGTGCCAGCAGCTCCGTAGCGGGAGGGCGGACAGATACGCAGTATTTT	CASSSVAGGRTDTQYF
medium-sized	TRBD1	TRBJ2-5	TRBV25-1	TGTGCCAGCAGTGCGCCACAGGGGGCGGGGGAGACCCAGTACTTC	CASSAPQGAGETQYF
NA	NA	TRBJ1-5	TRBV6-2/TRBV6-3	TGTGCCAGCATGGACACAAATAGCAATCAGCCCCAGCATTTT	CASMDTNSNQPQHF
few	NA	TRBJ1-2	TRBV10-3	TGTGCCATCAGCACGACAGGTTACTATGGCTACACCTTC	CAISTTGYYGYTF
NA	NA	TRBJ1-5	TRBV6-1	TGTGCCAGCAGTGATCGGAGGGCTCAGCCCCAGCATTTT	CASSDRRAQPQHF
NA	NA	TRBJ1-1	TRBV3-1	TGTGCCAGCAGCCAAGTGGTGAAGGTTGGGGACACTGAAGCTTTCTTT	CASSQVVKVGDTEAFF
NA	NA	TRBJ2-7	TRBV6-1	TGTGCCAGCAGTGCAGGGAGGGGGGCCTACGAGCAGTACTTC	CASSAGRGAYEQYF
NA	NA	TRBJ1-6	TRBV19	TGTGCCAGTACTGATGCAGGGACCTCCTATAATTCACCCCTCCACTTT	CASTDAGTSYNSPLHF
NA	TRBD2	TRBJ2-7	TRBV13	TGTGCCAGCAAGCAGGGACTAGCGGGAATCGACGAGCAGTACTTC	CASKQGLAGIDEQYF
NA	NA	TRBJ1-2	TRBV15	TGTGCCACCAGCAGAGAAGGTGGCCCTGTACTAGCTAACTATGGCTACACCTTC	CATSREGGPVLANYGYTF
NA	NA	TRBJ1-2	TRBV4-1	TGCGCCAGCAGCCAAGGAGTAACAGCTAACTATGGCTACACCTTC	CASSQGVTANYGYTF
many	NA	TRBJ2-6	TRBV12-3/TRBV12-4	TGTGCCAGCAGTTTGAGGGGAACTGGGGCCAACGTCCTGACTTTC	CASSLRGTGANVLTF
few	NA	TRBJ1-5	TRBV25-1	TGTGCCAGCAGTGAATGGACCAGAAATCAGCCCCAGCATTTT	CASSEWTRNQPQHF
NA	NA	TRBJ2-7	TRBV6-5	TGTGCCAGCAGTTACTCTCAGGGGAGGACCTACGAGCAGTACTTC	CASSYSQGRTYEQYF
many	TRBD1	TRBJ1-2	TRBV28	TGTGCCAGCAGACAGGGGGCCGACTATGGCTACACCTTC	CASRQGADYGYTF
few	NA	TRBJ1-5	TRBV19	TGTGCCAGTAGAACTCTATGGGGGGGAAATCAGCCCCAGCATTTT	CASRTLWGGNQPQHF
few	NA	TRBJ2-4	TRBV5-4	TGTGCCAGCAGCTTGATTGCGGGATCGAAAAACATTCAGTACTTC	CASSLIAGSKNIQYF
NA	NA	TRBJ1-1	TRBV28	TGTGCCAGCAGTTCGTTAGGGGCGCGGGGGACTGAAGCTTTCTTT	CASSSLGARGTEAFF
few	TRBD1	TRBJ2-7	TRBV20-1	TGCAGTGCTTCCGGGACAGGCTCCCACGAGCAGTACTTC	CSASGTGSHEQYF
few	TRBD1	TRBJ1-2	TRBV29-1	TGCAGCGTGCCCCTACAGGGGCCCTATCTTTATGGCTACACCTTC	CSVPLQGPYLYGYTF
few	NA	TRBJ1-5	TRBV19	TGTGCCAGTAGTATCCTGGATAGCAATCAGCCCCAGCATTTT	CASSILDSNQPQHF
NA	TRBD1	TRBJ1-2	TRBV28	TGTGCCAGCAGCATACAGGGGGCCTACTATGGCTACACCTTC	CASSIQGAYYGYTF
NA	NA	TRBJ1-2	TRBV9	TGTGCCAGCAGCGTAGCTACCGGGGATGGCTACACCTTC	CASSVATGDGYTF
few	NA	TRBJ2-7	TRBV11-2	TGTGCCAGCAGCTTGAGCGACGAGCAGTACTTC	CASSLSDEQYF
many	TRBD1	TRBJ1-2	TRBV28	TGTGCCAGCAGTTTAACCGACAGGGCGGGCGGCTACACCTTC	CASSLTDRAGGYTF
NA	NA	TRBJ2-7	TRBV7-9	TGTGCCAGCAGCTTGGATCGGGACACCACTCGGGAGCAGTACTTC	CASSLDRDTTREQYF
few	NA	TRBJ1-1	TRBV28	TGTGCCAGCAGTGGGAGGTTTGTAGGGGTGGGCACTGAAGCTTTCTTT	CASSGRFVGVGTEAFF
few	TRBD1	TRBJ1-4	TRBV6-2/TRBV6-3	TGTGCCAGCAGTATCGGGACAGGTGGCGAAAAACTGTTTTTT	CASSIGTGGEKLFF
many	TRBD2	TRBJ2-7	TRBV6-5	TGTGCCAGCAGTTACGACCTAGCGGGAGCTCACTACGAGCAGTACTTC	CASSYDLAGAHYEQYF
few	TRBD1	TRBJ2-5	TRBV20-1	TGCAGTGCTAGTCCGGGACAGGGAAAAGAGACCCAGTACTTC	CSASPGQGKETQYF
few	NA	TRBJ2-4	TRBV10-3	TGTGCCATCAGGGAGGAAGGTGCCAAAAACATTCAGTACTTC	CAIREEGAKNIQYF
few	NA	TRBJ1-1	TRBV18	TGTGCCAGCTCACCACCGTCCGCCAACACTGAAGCTTTCTTT	CASSPPSANTEAFF
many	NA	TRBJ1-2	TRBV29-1	TGCAGCGTTGAAGATCAAGGCGTTCGCTATGGCTACACCTTC	CSVEDQGVRYGYTF
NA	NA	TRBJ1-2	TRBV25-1	TGTGCCAGCAGTGATACGACAGAGGGGGGCTACACCTTC	CASSDTTEGGYTF
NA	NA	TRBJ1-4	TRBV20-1	TGCAGTGCTAGAGAGAGGCCCTCGGCTAATGAAAAACTGTTTTTT	CSARERPSANEKLFF
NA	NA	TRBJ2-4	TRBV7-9	TGTGCCAGCAGCTTCGATTTAGCCAAAAACATTCAGTACTTC	CASSFDLAKNIQYF
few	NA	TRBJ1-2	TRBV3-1	TGTGCCAGCAGGAACCAGAGCCCCCGGTATGGCTACACCTTC	CASRNQSPRYGYTF
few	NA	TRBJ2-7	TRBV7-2	TGTGCCAGCAGCTTAACACAGGCCTACGAGCAGTACTTC	CASSLTQAYEQYF
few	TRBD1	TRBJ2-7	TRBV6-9	TGTGCCAGCAGTTCCCACAGGGGGACCGACGAGCAGTACTTC	CASSSHRGTDEQYF